The 8 T cell receptor beta chains given below trace back to one sample, sequenced in a study of shared clonotypes between healthy human individuals. In the naive CD8 group, cells lacked CD45RO and were positively selected for CCR7, so terminally differentiated effector memory CD45RA+ cells were left out. The table came from immunoSEQ multiplex PCR; TCRdb's copy has only in-frame clones and leaves some out. The sample has approximately 1.9 million clones; approximately 92% are singletons. Source material: naive CD8+ T cells from PBMCs. These receptors were obtained from a man aged 18-30 years in good health. Some clones in this sample may be carry-over from other donors' samples.

The V gene is TRBV19, the J gene TRBJ2-1, with D tentatively TRBD2 (6 bases). The CDR3 extends over 14 amino acids. V lost 3 bases and J 6 bases, leaving 12 bases between the germline ends. Germline V lookup: CDR1 LNHDA, CDR2 SQIVND (reference sequence). CDR3 sequence reads: CASSITGRPNEQFF. CDR3 in DNA: TGTGCCAGTAGTATTACCGGGAGACCCAATGAGCAGTTCTTC.

The chain uses TRBV7-9 and TRBJ1-1, with a tentative D call TRBD1 (5 bases). The CDR3 contains 15 residues. Per germline, CDR1 SEHNR and CDR2 FQNEAQ (reference sequence). The V gene lost 0 bases and the J gene lost 2 bases, with 10 bases spanning the gap. This chain's CDR3 is CASSLAMGPNTEAFF. CDR3 in DNA: TGTGCCAGCAGCTTAGCGATGGGACCAAACACTGAAGCTTTCTTT. The full variable domain, its missing parts supplied by reference TRBV7-9 and TRBJ1-1, is DTGVSQNPRHKITKRGQNVTFRCDPISEHNRLYWYRQTLGQGPEFLTYFQNEAQLEKSRLLSDRFSAERPKGSFSTLEIQRTEQGDSAMYLCASSLAMGPNTEAFFGQGTRLTVV.

Note on this clone: Other DNA sequences of this sample code for an identical CDR3. J is TRBJ2-7 and V is TRBV7-6; D is possibly TRBD2 (5 bases). V lost 1 base and J lost 3, with 10 bases in between. CDR3 length equals 14 residues. CDR1 is SGHVS, CDR2 FNYEAQ, per germline. The CDR3 spells CASSLVAGDYEQYF. The CDR3 coding sequence is TGTGCCAGCAGCTTAGTGGCGGGTGACTACGAGCAGTACTTC. The variable domain in full, completed from reference TRBV7-6 and TRBJ2-7, reads GAGVSQSPRYKVTKRGQDVALRCDPISGHVSLYWYRQALGQGPEFLTYFNYEAQQDKSGLPNDRFSAERPEGSISTLTIQRTEQRDSAMYRCASSLVAGDYEQYFGPGTRLTVT.

The CDR3, as DNA: TGCGCCAGCAGCGGTGGGACCTTTTACGAGCAGTACTTC. Protein: CASSGGTFYEQYF. The rearrangement uses TRBV5-1 and TRBJ2-7, with D perhaps TRBD1 or TRBD2 (5 bases each). Germline CDR1 SGHRS, CDR2 YFSETQ. CDR3 length: 13 residues. V lost 4 bases and J lost 4, with 12 bases in between. The variable domain in full, completed from reference TRBV5-1 and TRBJ2-7, reads KAGVTQTPRYLIKTRGQQVTLSCSPISGHRSVSWYQQTPGQGLQFLFEYFSETQRNKGNFPGRFSGRQFSNSRSEMNVSTLELGDSALYLCASSGGTFYEQYFGPGTRLTVT.

A few counts support this clone. This CDR3 is also generated by other DNA sequences in the sample. This chain links TRBV27 with TRBJ2-3; 7 bases map to TRBD1. The CDR3 is made up of 15 amino acids. With 1 base clipped from V and 1 base from J, the junction kept 2 bases outside the gene matches. Per the germline V gene, CDR1 is MNHEY and CDR2 is SMNVEV (reference sequence). The CDR3 DNA is TGTGCCAGCAGTTTATTGGGGACAGGCACAGATACGCAGTATTTT. The encoded protein is CASSLLGTGTDTQYF.

The chain recombines TRBV7-2 with TRBJ1-2; a possible D gene is TRBD1 (5 bases). V lost 3 bases, J lost 4 bases, and 24 bases lay in between. The CDR3 length is 18 residues. Per the germline V gene, CDR1 is SGHTA and CDR2 is FQGNSA. CDR3 amino acids: CASSFPGRAQIGRYGYTF. The CDR3 nucleotides read TGTGCCAGCAGCTTCCCGGGGCGGGCGCAAATTGGACGCTATGGCTACACCTTC. Full variable domain (outside the CDR3, taken from reference TRBV7-2 and TRBJ1-2): GAGVSQSPSNKVTEKGKDVELRCDPISGHTALYWYRQSLGQGLEFLIYFQGNSAPDKSGLPSDRFSAERTGGSVSTLTIQRTQQEDSAVYLCASSFPGRAQIGRYGYTFGSGTRLTVV.

V gene TRBV19 combines with J gene TRBJ2-7; D is uncertain. The CDR3 is made up of 13 amino acids. The V gene's germline CDR1 is LNHDA and CDR2 SQIVND (reference sequence). Deletions cut 1 base from V and 2 bases from J, with 6 bases between. The CDR3 DNA sequence: TGTGCCAGTAGTATAGGTTTTGCCTACGAGCAGTACTTC. It translates to CASSIGFAYEQYF.

The J gene is TRBJ1-1, the V gene TRBV5-4; D unclear. Trimming pared 4 bases from V and 7 bases from J, leaving 8 bases between. CDR3 length equals 11 residues. The germline gives CDR1 SGHNT, CDR2 YYREEE (reference sequence). CDR3 in amino acids: CASSVSREAFF. In DNA form, the CDR3 reads TGTGCCAGCAGCGTATCCCGTGAAGCTTTCTTT.